One T cell receptor beta chain is described in this entry. This CDR3 spans 15 amino acids. J was trimmed by 4 bases and V by 0 bases; bases with no gene match: 2. Per germline, CDR1 MNHEY and CDR2 SVGAGI. This record comes from a study of blood T cell repertoires in COVID-19. Study as a whole: Samples of COVID-19 (acute and convalescent) were obtained from the United States, Italy and Spain. The analysed material was cDNA or gDNA that came from T cells, B-cell-depleted T cells, or PBMCs.

In the original workflow: Using reference gene primer amplification, nucleated cell counts were estimated. Only in-frame clones appear in the TCRdb table, and some are missing; sequencing was by immunoSEQ multiplex PCR. V, J and clone size are taken as reported in that table, and D and trimming were inferred from the DNA itself. The sample records about 250,000 clones, 86% being singletons. The sequence derives from a woman aged 30 to 39 with active or convalescent COVID-19. J is TRBJ1-4 and V is TRBV6-5; 7 bases line up with TRBD1. Sequencing was done on a sample of peripheral blood. The CDR3 DNA follows: TGTGCCAGCAGTTACTCGAGGGGGCGTAATGAAAAACTGTTTTTT. Protein product: CASSYSRGRNEKLFF.